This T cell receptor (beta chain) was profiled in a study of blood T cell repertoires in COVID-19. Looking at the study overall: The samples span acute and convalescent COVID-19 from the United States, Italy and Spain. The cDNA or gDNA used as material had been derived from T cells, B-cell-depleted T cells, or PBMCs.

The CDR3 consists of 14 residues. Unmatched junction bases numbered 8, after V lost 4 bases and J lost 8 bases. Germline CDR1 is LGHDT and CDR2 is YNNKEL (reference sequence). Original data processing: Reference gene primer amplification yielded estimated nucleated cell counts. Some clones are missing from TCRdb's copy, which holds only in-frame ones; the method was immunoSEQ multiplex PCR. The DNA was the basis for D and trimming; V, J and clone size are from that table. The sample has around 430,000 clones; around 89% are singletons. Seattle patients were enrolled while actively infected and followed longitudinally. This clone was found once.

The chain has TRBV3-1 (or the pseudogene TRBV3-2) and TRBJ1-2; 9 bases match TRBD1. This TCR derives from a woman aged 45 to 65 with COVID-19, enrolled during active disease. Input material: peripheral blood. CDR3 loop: CASSPVQGAGGYTF. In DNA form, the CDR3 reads TGTGCCAGCAGCCCCGTACAGGGGGCAGGAGGCTACACCTTC.